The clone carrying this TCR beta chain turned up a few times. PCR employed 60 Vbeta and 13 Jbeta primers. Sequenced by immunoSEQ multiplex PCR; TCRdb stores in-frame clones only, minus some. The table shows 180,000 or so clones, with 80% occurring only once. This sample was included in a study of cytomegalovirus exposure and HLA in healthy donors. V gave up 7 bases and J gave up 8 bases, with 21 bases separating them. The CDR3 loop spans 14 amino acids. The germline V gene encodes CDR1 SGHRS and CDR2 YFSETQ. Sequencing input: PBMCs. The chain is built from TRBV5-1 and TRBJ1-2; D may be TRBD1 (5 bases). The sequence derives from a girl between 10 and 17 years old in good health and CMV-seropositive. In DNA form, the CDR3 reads TGCGCCAGCCGTCTTGACGGGGGGTGGCAAGGCTACACCTTC. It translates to CASRLDGGWQGYTF.